This TCR beta chain was sequenced for a study of shared clonotypes between healthy human individuals. Across the whole study: The study used three CD4 naive, three CD4 memory, two CD8 naive and one CD8 memory plate per donor.

V was shortened by 5 bases and J by 1 base, with 7 bases between the two germline ends. This CDR3 spans 13 amino acids. The germline V gene encodes CDR1 MNHNY and CDR2 SVGAGI (reference sequence). As for this clone: Antigen specificity is unknown.

Using immunoSEQ multiplex PCR, the repertoire was profiled, and TCRdb retains in-frame clones only, with some absent. Here the sample spans millions of clones, 85% to 95% being singletons. Study results and limitations: Compared with clonotypes that all four donors shared, non-shared clonotypes had lower generation probabilities. Only blood was sampled; tissue repertoires likely differ. Naive subsets generally had larger estimated richness than memory subsets.

Sample: naive CD4+ T cells sorted from blood. The sample's subset: CD45RA+ positively selected. V usage is TRBV6-6 and J usage is TRBJ2-3; the D is unclear. The clonotype comes from a young man in good health. CDR3 sequence: CASSTFGTDTQYF. CDR3 in DNA: TGTGCCAGCAGTACGTTCGGCACAGATACGCAGTATTTT.